The 17 T cell receptor beta chains below all came from one sample that was sequenced in a study of cytomegalovirus exposure and HLA in healthy donors. PCR was performed using 60 Vbeta and 13 Jbeta primers. TCRdb keeps only in-frame clones here, not all; method: immunoSEQ multiplex PCR. Here the sample spans more than 150,000 clones, about 82% being singletons. The sequencing input was PBMCs. The source of these receptors is a woman aged 50 to 60 in good health and CMV-seropositive.

The V call is TRBV5-4, the J call TRBJ1-6; 7 nucleotides agree with TRBD1. Germline loops: CDR1 SGHNT, CDR2 YYREEE (reference sequence). This CDR3 spans 14 amino acids. The V gene end was trimmed by 4 bases and the J gene end by 6 bases; junction bases not matched to a gene: 4. CDR3 protein: CASSQGQSNSPLHF. The CDR3 DNA follows: TGTGCCAGCAGCCAGGGACAGTCTAATTCACCCCTCCACTTT.

V usage is TRBV27 and J usage is TRBJ2-3; tentatively, D is TRBD1 (6 bases). V was shortened by 1 base and J by 4 bases, with 9 bases between the two germline ends. This CDR3 comprises 14 residues. Germline V gives CDR1 MNHEY, CDR2 SMNVEV (reference sequence). CDR3 nucleotide sequence: TGTGCCAGCAGTTTATGGGGGCGGGCAGATACGCAGTATTTT. Translation gives CASSLWGRADTQYF.

This clone was seen once. One end of the junction does not line up with germline, which may come from a read error. The chain links TRBV12-5 to TRBJ1-1; no clear D gene. There are 12 residues in the CDR3. Germline assignment: CDR1 LGHNT and CDR2 FRNRAP. CDR3 in amino acids: CASDLASTEAFF. DNA for the CDR3: TGTGCTAGTGATTTGGCCTCCACTGAAGCTTTCTTT. Full variable domain (outside the CDR3, taken from reference TRBV12-5 and TRBJ1-1): DARVTQTPRHKVTEMGQEVTMRCQPILGHNTVFWYRQTMMQGLELLAYFRNRAPLDDSGMPKDRFSAEMPDATLATLKIQPSEPRDSAVYFCASDLASTEAFFGQGTRLTVV.

V usage is TRBV6-6 and J usage is TRBJ1-3; D remains ambiguous. From germline, CDR1 is MNHNY and CDR2 SVGAGI (reference sequence). This CDR3 has 14 amino acids. The germline V and J ends were trimmed by 6 bases and 0 bases, with 9 bases remaining between them. CDR3 sequence reads: CASSDSSSGNTIYF. CDR3 DNA sequence: TGTGCCAGCAGCGACTCCAGCTCTGGAAACACCATATATTTT.

The chain links TRBV19 to TRBJ1-2; D is possibly TRBD1 (6 bases). Germline V gives CDR1 LNHDA, CDR2 SQIVND (reference sequence). The CDR3 is 17 amino acids. The V gene lost 4 bases and the J gene lost 6 bases, with 24 bases spanning the gap. Here the CDR3 reads CASSNRRAGGSSDGYTF. The CDR3 DNA follows: TGTGCCAGTAGTAATCGGAGGGCGGGGGGCTCAAGCGATGGCTACACCTTC.

The rearrangement joins TRBV7-6 to TRBJ2-2, with TRBD2 matching 7 bases. The CDR3 is 15 amino acids. The V gene end was trimmed by 5 bases and the J gene end by 3 bases; junction bases not matched to a gene: 6. CDR1 and CDR2 (germline): SGHVS, FNYEAQ. In DNA form, the CDR3 reads TGTGCCAGCAGCCACAGACTAGCTGACACCGGGGAGCTGTTTTTT. Encoded protein: CASSHRLADTGELFF.

This clone occurred once. The CDR3 is CASMRQGAFEAFF. CDR3 nucleotide sequence: TGTGCCAGCATGAGGCAGGGGGCGTTTGAAGCTTTCTTT. This rearrangement joins TRBV27 to TRBJ1-1, with TRBD1 identical over 8 bases. The CDR3 has 13 residues. Germline V gives CDR1 MNHEY, CDR2 SMNVEV (reference sequence). Losses at the gene ends were 7 bases for V and 7 bases for J; bases not matched to a gene: 8.

The chain links TRBV5-4 to TRBJ1-5; no firm D call. V lost 4 bases and J 8 bases, leaving 19 bases between the germline ends. Germline-derived CDR1 and CDR2 are SGHNT and YYREEE (reference sequence). CDR3 length: 15 residues. CDR3 amino acids: CASSPGPGREEPQHF. The CDR3 DNA reads TGTGCCAGCAGCCCCGGACCAGGTAGGGAGGAGCCCCAGCATTTT. The whole variable domain, filled in from reference TRBV5-4 and TRBJ1-5, reads ETGVTQSPTHLIKTRGQQVTLRCSSQSGHNTVSWYQQALGQGPQFIFQYYREEENGRGNFPPRFSGLQFPNYSSELNVNALELDDSALYLCASSPGPGREEPQHFGDGTRLSIL.

The V gene is TRBV11-3, the J gene TRBJ2-1, with 15 bases lining up with TRBD2. Germline CDR1 is SGHNT and CDR2 is YENEEA. The CDR3 length is 17 residues. V was clipped by 5 bases and J by 0 bases; unmatched bases: 2. CDR3 amino acids: CASSPGLAGGSYNEQFF. DNA of the CDR3: TGTGCCAGCAGCCCGGGACTAGCGGGAGGCTCCTACAATGAGCAGTTCTTC.

Regarding this clone: The junction and the germline gene differ at one end; a read error may be behind it. The chain employs TRBV7-9 and TRBJ1-6; the D gene is possibly TRBD1 (6 bases). The CDR3 sequence is 15 residues long. Germline V lookup: CDR1 SEHNR, CDR2 FQNEAQ (reference sequence). The CDR3 nucleotides read TGTTCCAGCAGCTTAGTGGCAGGGGATAATTCACCCCTCCACTTT. Translation gives CSSSLVAGDNSPLHF.

The genes are TRBV6-6 and TRBJ2-7, with 11 nucleotides matching TRBD1. The CDR3 is 15 residues long. Germline CDR1 MNHNY, CDR2 SVGAGI (reference sequence). The trim removed 7 bases at V and 6 bases at J, leaving 11 bases unmatched. CDR3 amino acids: CASTDSDRGRSEQYF. In nucleotides, the CDR3 is TGTGCCAGCACCGACTCGGACAGGGGGCGATCCGAGCAGTACTTC.

This clone was counted a few times. The V call is TRBV9, the J call TRBJ2-1, with TRBD1 as a possible D gene (5 bases). Trimming left V 0 bases short and J 7 bases short, with 11 bases between. This CDR3 contains 14 residues. Germline V gene sequence: CDR1 SGDLS, CDR2 YYNGEE. The CDR3 sequence: CASSVAENRNEQFF. In DNA form, the CDR3 reads TGTGCCAGCAGCGTAGCAGAAAACAGGAATGAGCAGTTCTTC.

The rearrangement uses TRBV28 and TRBJ1-5, with a weak D call TRBD1 (6 bases). Trimming shortened V by 0 bases and J by 0 bases, and 12 bases separated the two germline ends. CDR3 size: 17 residues. The V gene's germline CDR1 is MDHEN and CDR2 SYDVKM. The CDR3 DNA is TGTGCCAGCAGTTTATGGCGGGGGGGGCATAGCAATCAGCCCCAGCATTTT. It codes for CASSLWRGGHSNQPQHF.

There are a few counts of this clone. V is TRBV28 and J is TRBJ1-1; perhaps TRBD1 as D (5 bases). The CDR3 is 17 amino acids. The ends were cut back, 2 bases at V and 1 base at J, with 17 bases in the middle. The germline V gene encodes CDR1 MDHEN and CDR2 SYDVKM. As DNA, the CDR3 is TGTGCCAGCAGTTTAACCCCAGGGTCAGCCTCGAACACTGAAGCTTTCTTT. Encoded protein: CASSLTPGSASNTEAFF.

V usage is TRBV29-1 and J usage is TRBJ1-2; weak D call: TRBD1 (5 bases). This CDR3 region has 14 residues. Germline-derived CDR1 and CDR2 are SQVTM and ANQGSEA. The germline V and J ends were trimmed by 6 bases and 8 bases, with 22 bases remaining between them. Written as DNA, the CDR3 is TGCAGCGTAGCGTACGACAGATCCAGGGTAGGCTACACCTTC. Its protein is CSVAYDRSRVGYTF.

The chain has TRBV9 and TRBJ2-1; 7 nucleotides line up with TRBD2. This CDR3 spans 18 amino acids. Germline loops: CDR1 SGDLS, CDR2 YYNGEE. V lost 5 bases and J lost 5; bases outside the gene matches: 19. The CDR3 here is CASSRAIFGGGKDNEQFF. DNA of the CDR3: TGTGCCAGCAGTAGAGCTATCTTTGGGGGGGGGAAAGACAATGAGCAGTTCTTC. The complete variable domain, with remaining parts taken from reference TRBV9 and TRBJ2-1, reads DSGVTQTPKHLITATGQRVTLRCSPRSGDLSVYWYQQSLDQGLQFLIQYYNGEERAKGNILERFSAQQFPDLHSELNLSSLELGDSALYFCASSRAIFGGGKDNEQFFGPGTRLTVL.

CDR3 region: CASLRGPKTVDEKLFF. DNA for the CDR3: TGTGCCAGCCTTAGGGGTCCCAAAACGGTTGATGAAAAACTGTTTTTT. This chain connects TRBV14 to TRBJ1-4, with D tentatively TRBD1 (5 bases). Per the germline V gene, CDR1 is SGHDN and CDR2 is FVKESK. V lost 8 bases and J lost 6, with 22 bases in between. The CDR3 is 16 residues long.